The 8 T cell receptor beta chains presented below share a single source sample, sequenced in a study of spatial heterogeneity in lung cancer. TCRdb re-called the 5' RACE reads with MiXCR, one entry per CDR3 protein. This sample carries some 37,000 distinct CDR3 sequences, 4% to 6% of them seen once, and the ten largest clones take under 30%. The time point here: sample taken at primary tumor resection. In each case, whole RNA from tumor, nontumor lung or frozen PBMC was sequenced unsorted. The source material was PBMCs, sampled at surgery. The receptors shown here come from a female donor with early-stage non-small cell lung cancer.

This chain links TRBV10-3 with TRBJ2-7, with TRBD1 matching over 7 bases. The germline gives CDR1 ENHRY, CDR2 SYGVKD. The CDR3 contains 15 residues. Trimming at V came to 2 bases and at J to 9 bases, leaving 13 bases not matched to a gene. CDR3 coding DNA: TGTGCCATCAGTGAGACCAGGCGGGCAGGGGGTACGCAGTACTTC. This translates into CAISETRRAGGTQYF.

This clonotype was found many times. J is TRBJ2-7 and V is TRBV7-8; unclear D gene. The V end was cut by 3 bases, the J end by 3 bases, with 18 bases between. From germline, CDR1 is SGHVS and CDR2 FQNEAQ. The CDR3 is 16 amino acids. CDR3 sequence: CASSLGRRARGYEQYF. DNA for the CDR3: TGTGCCAGCAGCTTGGGCCGCCGGGCCCGCGGCTACGAGCAGTACTTC.

The gene calls are TRBV2 and TRBJ1-5; no clear D. The CDR3 is 13 amino acids. Per the germline V gene, CDR1 is SNHLY and CDR2 is FYNNEI. Trimming stripped 5 bases from V and 4 bases from J, with 9 bases between. CDR3 DNA: TGTGCCAGCAGTCCCTCAAGGAATCAGCCCCAGCATTTT. Translated: CASSPSRNQPQHF.

This clonotype was counted many times. The CDR3 DNA follows: TGTGCCAGCAGTCCCGGGACTAGCGGGGATGTTGAGGAGACCCAGTACTTC. This encodes CASSPGTSGDVEETQYF. V gene TRBV2 combines with J gene TRBJ2-5; 13 bases fit TRBD2. CDR3 length: 17 residues. Germline V lookup: CDR1 SNHLY, CDR2 FYNNEI. V lost 5 bases to trimming and J lost 5 bases; unmatched junction nucleotides: 11.

The chain uses TRBV3-1 and TRBJ2-1; D unresolved. V was shortened by 3 bases and J by 9 bases, with 9 bases between the two germline ends. Germline CDR1 LGHDT, CDR2 YNNKEL (reference sequence). This CDR3 contains 12 residues. CDR3 loop: CASSHLSGEQFF. DNA of the CDR3: TGTGCCAGCAGCCACCTCTCCGGTGAGCAGTTCTTC.

This clonotype has at least ten counts. The V call is TRBV30, the J call TRBJ1-2; TRBD1 matches at 7 bases. CDR3 length: 12 residues. Losses at the gene ends were 4 bases for V and 5 bases for J; bases not matched to a gene: 4. From germline, CDR1 is GTSNPN and CDR2 SVGIG (reference sequence). CDR3 sequence reads: CAWIPGQYGYTF. The CDR3 region has the DNA TGTGCCTGGATCCCGGGACAGTATGGCTACACCTTC.

This clonotype showed up many times. The chain employs TRBV13 and TRBJ2-7; perhaps TRBD2 as D (7 bases). The germline V and J ends were trimmed by 5 bases and 5 bases, with 13 bases remaining between them. CDR1 is PRHDT and CDR2 is FYEKMQ in the germline V gene (reference sequence). CDR3 length: 13 residues. Here the CDR3 reads CASSPGRGDEQYF. For the CDR3, the DNA is TGTGCCAGCAGCCCGGGGAGGGGGGACGAGCAGTACTTC.

The chain has TRBV2 and TRBJ2-2; TRBD1 or TRBD2 may be the D gene (6 bases each). The germline V gene has CDR1 SNHLY and CDR2 FYNNEI. The CDR3 is 14 amino acids. V shed 7 bases and J shed 2 bases, with 11 bases lying between them. CDR3 sequence reads: CASIAGTNTGELFF. CDR3 nucleotides: TGTGCCAGCATCGCGGGGACAAACACCGGGGAGCTGTTTTTT. The full variable domain, with the rest looked up from reference TRBV2 and TRBJ2-2, is EPEVTQTPSHQVTQMGQEVILRCVPISNHLYFYWYRQILGQKVEFLVSFYNNEISEKSEIFDDQFSVERPDGSNFTLKIRSTKLEDSAMYFCASIAGTNTGELFFGEGSRLTVL.